This passage covers 19 T cell receptor beta chains from one sample sequenced in a study of OX40 agonist ivuxolimab in advanced cancers. Libraries were prepared by immunoSEQ multiplex PCR; TCRdb keeps only in-frame clonotypes and omits some of them. The table records about 17,000 clones, just under 80% of them present only once. The sample was CD4+ or CD8+ T cells sorted from blood, taken in a trial of the OX40 agonist ivuxolimab. These receptors were taken from an adult with an advanced solid tumor such as melanoma, head and neck, liver or kidney cancer.

This chain links TRBV2 with TRBJ1-1; 8 bases are shared with TRBD1. With 4 bases clipped from V and 0 bases from J, the junction kept 7 bases outside the gene matches. Germline CDR1 reads SNHLY; CDR2 reads FYNNEI. The CDR3 contains 16 residues. The CDR3 coding sequence is TGTGCCAGCAGTGTCGGGACAGGTAGGATGAACACTGAAGCTTTCTTT. Protein: CASSVGTGRMNTEAFF.

The CDR3 reads CASSQRTGGFENTIYF. The CDR3 nucleotides read TGCGCCAGCAGCCAGAGGACAGGGGGGTTTGAAAACACCATATATTTT. The chain carries TRBV4-1 and TRBJ1-3, with 10 bases identical to TRBD1. The CDR3 spans 16 residues. Germline V lookup: CDR1 MGHRA, CDR2 YSYEKL. The trim removed 3 bases at V and 6 bases at J, leaving 8 bases unmatched.

The sample holds a few counts of this clone. In nucleotides, the CDR3 is TGCGCCAGCAGCCAAGATCAAAGGCTAGCGATCGAGCAGTACTTC. Protein: CASSQDQRLAIEQYF. This chain uses TRBV4-1 with TRBJ2-7, with D perhaps TRBD2 (6 bases). This CDR3 contains 15 residues. V lost 0 bases and J 6 bases, leaving 15 bases between the germline ends. Per germline, CDR1 MGHRA and CDR2 YSYEKL.

The chain links TRBV9 to TRBJ2-1; D may be TRBD2 (6 bases). Germline-derived CDR1 and CDR2 are SGDLS and YYNGEE. The CDR3 spans 15 residues. The V end was cut by 0 bases, the J end by 6 bases, with 13 bases between. In nucleotides, the CDR3 is TGTGCCAGCAGCGTAGGCGGGGCCGGGTCCAATGAGCAGTTCTTC. This encodes CASSVGGAGSNEQFF.

CDR3 sequence: CATSGRGTSGWRSYNEQFF. CDR3 DNA: TGTGCCACCAGCGGGAGAGGGACTAGCGGGTGGCGCTCCTACAATGAGCAGTTCTTC. The rearrangement joins TRBV15 to TRBJ2-1, with TRBD2 matching 12 bases. V shed 5 bases and J 0 bases; nucleotides not matched to a gene: 11. Germline assignment: CDR1 LNHNV and CDR2 YYDKDF (reference sequence). The CDR3 has 19 amino acids. Together with reference TRBV15 and TRBJ2-1, the CDR3 gives the full variable domain: DAMVIQNPRYQVTQFGKPVTLSCSQTLNHNVMYWYQQKSSQAPKLLFHYYDKDFNNEADTPDNFQSRRPNTSFCFLDIRSPGLGDTAMYLCATSGRGTSGWRSYNEQFFGPGTRLTVL.

The J gene is TRBJ2-3, the V gene TRBV6-1; D remains ambiguous. Germline values: CDR1 MNHNS, CDR2 SASEGT. Trimming took off 3 bases at V and 3 bases at J, with 1 base between the two ends. The CDR3 totals 11 residues. The CDR3 sequence: CASSDTDTQYF. The CDR3 region has the DNA TGTGCCAGCAGTGATACAGATACGCAGTATTTT.

The chain links TRBV19 to TRBJ2-2; 11 bases are shared with TRBD1. The CDR3 runs to 16 residues. Germline-derived CDR1 and CDR2 are LNHDA and SQIVND (reference sequence). Losses at the gene ends were 7 bases for V and 6 bases for J; bases not matched to a gene: 10. The chain's CDR3 is CASIGQGASRPGELFF. The CDR3 DNA follows: TGTGCCAGTATAGGACAGGGGGCGAGTCGGCCCGGGGAGCTGTTTTTT.

The genes are TRBV9 and TRBJ1-2; TRBD1 matches 12 bases. The CDR3 has 18 amino acids. J gave up 0 bases and V 3 bases, and 9 bases lay outside the gene matches. The germline gives CDR1 SGDLS, CDR2 YYNGEE. CDR3 loop: CASSDGTGGRISNYGYTF. CDR3 nucleotides: TGTGCCAGCAGCGACGGGACAGGGGGCAGAATTTCTAACTATGGCTACACCTTC.

Here the CDR3 DNA reads TGTGCCAGCAGTTTAGGGCAGGGTCCTTACAATGAGCAGTTCTTC. Its translation: CASSLGQGPYNEQFF. V usage is TRBV27 and J usage is TRBJ2-1; maybe TRBD1 (5 bases). The V gene lost 2 bases and the J gene lost 4 bases, with 12 bases spanning the gap. CDR3 size: 15 residues. The germline CDR1 and CDR2 sequences are MNHEY and SMNVEV (reference sequence).

Note on this clone: With only one base between it and a far larger clone, this is likely a read error. The chain uses TRBV4-2 and TRBJ2-7; 8 bases are shared with TRBD2. Trimming at V came to 4 bases and at J to 3 bases, leaving 8 bases not matched to a gene. Germline V gives CDR1 LGHNA, CDR2 YNFKEQ. The CDR3 consists of 15 residues. CDR3 DNA sequence: TGTGCCAGCAGCCGCGTCCTAGCGGGCAACTACGAGCAGTACTTC. It specifies CASSRVLAGNYEQYF.

The V and J genes are TRBV11-3 and TRBJ1-2; TRBD1 is a possible D gene (5 bases). The germline CDR1 and CDR2 sequences are SGHNT and YENEEA. This CDR3 has 16 residues. Deletions cut 1 base from V and 3 bases from J, with 15 bases between. CDR3 residues: CASSLGPGAGDYGYTF. Here the CDR3 DNA reads TGTGCCAGCAGCTTAGGACCGGGAGCGGGGGACTATGGCTACACCTTC.

The gene calls are TRBV9 and TRBJ1-1; 7 bases align to TRBD1. V shed 4 bases, J shed 1 base, and the junction held 7 bases outside the gene matches. Germline V gene lookup returns CDR1 SGDLS and CDR2 YYNGEE. CDR3 size: 15 residues. CDR3 sequence reads: CASSSRTGENTEAFF. Here the CDR3 DNA reads TGTGCCAGCAGCTCTCGGACAGGCGAGAACACTGAAGCTTTCTTT.

This clone is medium-sized by share. The chain employs TRBV5-1 and TRBJ1-3; TRBD1 aligns across 9 bases. CDR3 length equals 15 residues. V lost 3 bases and J lost 0; bases outside the gene matches: 1. Germline lookup yields CDR1 SGHRS and CDR2 YFSETQ. CDR3 nucleotide sequence: TGCGCCAGCAGCTGGGACAGGGACTCTGGAAACACCATATATTTT. Residues: CASSWDRDSGNTIYF. The full variable domain, with the rest looked up from reference TRBV5-1 and TRBJ1-3, is KAGVTQTPRYLIKTRGQQVTLSCSPISGHRSVSWYQQTPGQGLQFLFEYFSETQRNKGNFPGRFSGRQFSNSRSEMNVSTLELGDSALYLCASSWDRDSGNTIYFGEGSWLTVV.

This rearrangement joins TRBV2 to TRBJ1-1; no reliable D call. V lost 4 bases and J lost 7, with 7 bases in between. CDR3 size: 11 residues. The V gene's germline CDR1 is SNHLY and CDR2 FYNNEI. CDR3 in DNA: TGTGCCAGCAGTGCTTCGCTTGAAGCTTTCTTT. Translated: CASSASLEAFF. The full variable domain, with the rest looked up from reference TRBV2 and TRBJ1-1, is EPEVTQTPSHQVTQMGQEVILRCVPISNHLYFYWYRQILGQKVEFLVSFYNNEISEKSEIFDDQFSVERPDGSNFTLKIRSTKLEDSAMYFCASSASLEAFFGQGTRLTVV.

The count of this clone is one. The chain carries TRBV21-1 and TRBJ2-5; the table names TRBD1, a call not compared with the DNA. TRBV21-1 is termed a pseudogene. CDR3 size: 16 residues. The chain's CDR3 is CASSKVLSVRAETQYF. CDR3 DNA sequence: TGTGCCAGCAGCAAAGTTCTCTCGGTCAGGGCGGAGACCCAGTACTTC.

Only one count was recorded for this clone. V gene TRBV5-6 combines with J gene TRBJ2-5, with D perhaps TRBD1 or TRBD2 (6 bases each). Trimming pared 7 bases from V and 0 bases from J, leaving 16 bases between. Germline loops: CDR1 SGHDT, CDR2 YYEEEE. This CDR3 contains 15 residues. The CDR3, as DNA: TGTGCCAGCCTACGAGAGGGGGGATACCAAGAGACCCAGTACTTC. It encodes CASLREGGYQETQYF.

The J gene is TRBJ1-1, the V gene TRBV7-9, with 7 bases aligning to TRBD1. The CDR3 covers 15 residues. Germline V lookup: CDR1 SEHNR, CDR2 FQNEAQ (reference sequence). V shed 4 bases and J 4 bases; nucleotides not matched to a gene: 9. The DNA of the CDR3 is TGTGCCAGCAGCTCAGGGGGGCAGGGACCCACTGAAGCTTTCTTT. It yields the protein CASSSGGQGPTEAFF.

This clone is medium-sized (0.01 to 0.1%). Germline and junction disagree at one end, which may indicate a read error. CDR3 in DNA: TGTGCCAGCAGCTTCCAGCGGGGGTCCTTCAATGAGCAGTTCTTC. This gives the protein CASSFQRGSFNEQFF. The V and J genes are TRBV9 and TRBJ2-1, with 8 bases identical to TRBD2. This CDR3 has 15 residues. Germline values: CDR1 SGDLS, CDR2 YYNGEE. The full variable domain, in which reference TRBV9 and TRBJ2-1 provide the parts outside the CDR3, is DSGVTQTPKHLITATGQRVTLRCSPRSGDLSVYWYQQSLDQGLQFLIQYYNGEERAKGNILERFSAQQFPDLHSELNLSSLELGDSALYFCASSFQRGSFNEQFFGPGTRLTVL.

V and J are TRBV6-1 and TRBJ2-3, with TRBD2 matching over 9 bases. The CDR3 is made up of 16 amino acids. The V and J ends lost 3 bases and 4 bases, in that order; junction bases with no gene match: 8. Germline lookup yields CDR1 MNHNS and CDR2 SASEGT. CDR3 nucleotides: TGTGCCAGCAGTGAGTTAGCGGGAGTAGCCCCAGATACGCAGTATTTT. This sequence encodes CASSELAGVAPDTQYF.